The sequence of this T cell receptor (beta chain) was determined in a study of blood T cell repertoires in COVID-19. Study background: Nucleic acid was either cDNA or gDNA, and it came from T cells, B-cell-depleted T cells, or PBMCs.

V lost 0 bases to trimming and J lost 4 bases, with 13 bases between them. The CDR3 spans 15 residues. Germline V gene lookup returns CDR1 SGHDT and CDR2 YYEEEE. Per the original methods: Quantification of nucleated cells was approximated via reference gene primer amplification. Data came from immunoSEQ multiplex PCR; TCRdb stores just in-frame clones and leaves some out. The V and J calls and the clone size are those of that table, but D and trimming were determined from the DNA. The table lists about 52,000 clones, roughly 84% of them singletons. This TCR was recovered from a human donor with active COVID-19. The donor label of this sample is uncertain. The chain carries TRBV5-6 and TRBJ1-2, with D possibly TRBD1 on 6 matching bases. The sequencing input was peripheral blood. The CDR3 here is CASSLVDRLSYGYTF. The CDR3 DNA sequence: TGTGCCAGCAGCTTGGTTGACAGGTTATCCTATGGCTACACCTTC.